This T cell receptor (beta chain) emerged from a study of beta chain features in type 1 diabetes. Study-level information: Sorted cells examined across all samples numbered 107,917,701.

General study findings and limits: Shorter TCRB CDR3s, moderately but significantly so, marked every one of the four CD4+ subsets in Type 1 diabetes patients. Individuals with type 1 diabetes displayed fewer insertions and more deletions at VDJ junctions.

Roughly 100 mL of blood, on average, came from one heparinised draw per donor. Of the isolated RNA, all was reverse transcribed, and so the sequenced material was expressed TCRB transcripts. Sequencing used immunoSEQ multiplex PCR; TCRdb keeps in-frame clones, though not all of them. There are around 310,000 clones in the sample; less than 15% occur only once, and roughly 0.015% lies in the top ten. This CDR3 has 15 residues. With 0 bases clipped from V and 8 bases from J, the junction kept 9 bases outside the gene matches. Germline-derived CDR1 and CDR2 are LGHNA and YSLEER. There are a few counts of this clone. Its antigen is still unknown.

The TCR was taken from a young woman with type 1 diabetes. The sequenced sample consisted of naive CD4+ T cells from blood. The chain uses TRBV4-3 and TRBJ1-2, with 7 bases that match TRBD1. CDR3 nucleotide sequence: TGCGCCAGCAGCCAAGATGGGACAGACACCCGCGGCTACACCTTC. Protein product: CASSQDGTDTRGYTF.